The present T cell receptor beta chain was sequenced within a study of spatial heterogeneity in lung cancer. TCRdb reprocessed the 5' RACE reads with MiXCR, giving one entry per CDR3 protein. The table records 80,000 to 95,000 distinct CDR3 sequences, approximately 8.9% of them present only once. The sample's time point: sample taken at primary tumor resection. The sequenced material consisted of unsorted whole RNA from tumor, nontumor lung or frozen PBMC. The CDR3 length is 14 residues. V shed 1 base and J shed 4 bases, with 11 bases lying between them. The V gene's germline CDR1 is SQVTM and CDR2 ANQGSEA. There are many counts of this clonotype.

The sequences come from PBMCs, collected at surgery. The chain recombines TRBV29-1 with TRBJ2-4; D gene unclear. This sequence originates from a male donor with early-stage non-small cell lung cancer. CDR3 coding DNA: TGCAGCGTTGAAGGTGCCAACCTTAAAAACATTCAGTACTTC. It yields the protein CSVEGANLKNIQYF.